The sequence of this T cell receptor (beta chain) was determined in a study of shared clonotypes between healthy human individuals. Some clones are missing from TCRdb's copy, which holds only in-frame ones; the method was immunoSEQ multiplex PCR. The table lists some 510,000 clones, 79% of them singletons. J lost 2 bases, V lost 4 bases, and 5 bases had no gene match. The CDR3 extends over 15 amino acids. Germline-derived CDR1 and CDR2 are SGHTA and FQGNSA. Donors had no recently reported acute infections or vaccinations and were HIV-negative. When samples were unsorted, roughly 91 million PBMCs were used for genomic DNA. This clone appeared a few times.

The chain has TRBV7-2 and TRBJ2-3, with 8 bases fitting TRBD2. The specimen was PBMCs. This TCR was recovered from a woman in her 40s in good health. Some clones in this sample may be carry-over from other donors' samples. The CDR3 loop is CASSYTSGTTDTQYF. CDR3 nucleotides: TGTGCCAGCAGCTATACTAGCGGAACCACAGATACGCAGTATTTT. Together with reference TRBV7-2 and TRBJ2-3, the CDR3 gives the full variable domain: GAGVSQSPSNKVTEKGKDVELRCDPISGHTALYWYRQSLGQGLEFLIYFQGNSAPDKSGLPSDRFSAERTGGSVSTLTIQRTQQEDSAVYLCASSYTSGTTDTQYFGPGTRLTVL.